A single sample is the source of the 30 T cell receptor beta chains below, sequenced in a study of T cells in Graves' hyperthyroidism and ophthalmopathy. Using RNA transcripts as the source, TCR beta CDR3 regions were amplified. The HTBI primer set was used in a first-round RT-PCR of the TCR CDR3. Using its own MiXCR run on the multiplex PCR reads, TCRdb lists one record per CDR3 protein. The repertoire holds around 440,000 distinct CDR3 sequences, with around 16% as singletons. Sequencing used blood. These receptors were obtained from a woman between 18 and 30 years old with Graves' hyperthyroidism.

DNA of the CDR3: TGTGCCAGCAGTTTACCTGGGACAGGGGGCTACTACGAGCAGTACTTC. Encoded protein: CASSLPGTGGYYEQYF. The chain is built from TRBV28 and TRBJ2-7; TRBD1 agrees at 12 bases. The CDR3 totals 16 residues. Germline CDR1 MDHEN, CDR2 SYDVKM. V lost 2 bases and J lost 3; bases outside the gene matches: 5.

This clonotype appeared a few times. The rearrangement joins TRBV5-1 to TRBJ1-2, with 10 bases matching TRBD1. The germline V gene encodes CDR1 SGHRS and CDR2 YFSETQ. Germline trimming cut 5 bases from V and 6 bases from J; bases unmatched to any gene: 10. This CDR3 region has 15 residues. The CDR3 region is CASSPTGTGADGYTF. DNA of the CDR3: TGCGCCAGCAGTCCCACCGGGACAGGGGCCGATGGCTACACCTTC.

This chain joins TRBV6-1 and TRBJ2-6; 8 bases line up with TRBD1. Trimming took 7 bases from V and 1 from J; bases not matched to a gene: 3. Germline CDR1 is MNHNS and CDR2 is SASEGT. There are 15 residues in the CDR3. The CDR3 reads CASNRGDSGANVLTF. CDR3 nucleotide sequence: TGTGCCAGCAACAGGGGGGATTCTGGGGCCAACGTCCTGACTTTC.

Ten or more counts support this clonotype. V gene TRBV11-2 combines with J gene TRBJ1-2; D unclear. In germline, CDR1 is SGHAT, CDR2 FQNNGV. V lost 1 base to trimming and J lost 2 bases, with 8 bases between them. CDR3 size: 14 residues. Written as DNA, the CDR3 is TGTGCCAGCAGCTTAGGTTACGTCAACTATGGCTACACCTTC. It codes for CASSLGYVNYGYTF.

Many counts were recorded for this clonotype. The chain combines TRBV11-2 with TRBJ2-1, with 11 bases aligning to TRBD2. CDR3 length: 17 amino acids. The ends lost 4 bases at V and 4 bases at J; junction bases unmatched: 9. Germline lookup yields CDR1 SGHAT and CDR2 FQNNGV. The CDR3 DNA reads as TGTGCCAGCAGCTCACGACTAGCGGGAATGGGTTACAATGAGCAGTTCTTC. It encodes CASSSRLAGMGYNEQFF.

This clonotype was picked up many times. The chain carries TRBV4-3 and TRBJ2-7, with D tentatively TRBD1 or TRBD2 (5 bases each). CDR1 is LGHNA, CDR2 YSLEER, per germline. Trimming removed 0 bases at V and 3 bases at J, with 15 bases between. This CDR3 has 16 residues. As DNA, the CDR3 is TGCGCCAGCAGCCAAGATCCCGTAGGGGACCTCTACGAGCAGTACTTC. This encodes CASSQDPVGDLYEQYF.

The rearrangement uses TRBV7-3 and TRBJ2-7, with 14 bases lining up with TRBD2. The CDR3 has 18 amino acids. Germline assignment: CDR1 SGHTA and CDR2 FQGTGA. The junction had 14 bases not matched to a gene; V was cut back by 3 bases and J by 7 bases. The CDR3 loop reads CASSFILTSGGDVCEQYF. Written as DNA, the CDR3 is TGTGCCAGCAGCTTTATCCTGACTAGCGGGGGGGATGTCTGTGAGCAGTACTTC.

This clonotype was counted ten times or more. The chain recombines TRBV6-1 with TRBJ2-1; the D is unclear. The germline V gene encodes CDR1 MNHNS and CDR2 SASEGT. V was trimmed by 2 bases and J by 0 bases, leaving 5 bases between them. This CDR3 contains 14 residues. The CDR3 loop is CASSEYNSYNEQFF. The CDR3 region has the DNA TGTGCCAGCAGTGAATATAACTCCTACAATGAGCAGTTCTTC.

This clonotype was picked up a small number of times. The V gene is TRBV5-6, the J gene TRBJ1-1, with 7 nucleotides matching TRBD1. Germline assignment: CDR1 SGHDT and CDR2 YYEEEE. J was trimmed by 0 bases and V by 5 bases; bases with no gene match: 7. CDR3 size: 15 residues. CDR3 bases: TGTGCCAGCAGAAAGGGGGCGGTCATGAACACTGAAGCTTTCTTT. Encoded protein: CASRKGAVMNTEAFF.

This clonotype occurred once. The V gene is TRBV20-1, the J gene TRBJ1-2; 8 bases line up with TRBD1. J gave up 2 bases and V 5 bases, and 13 bases lay outside the gene matches. Germline-derived CDR1 and CDR2 are DFQATT and SNEGSKA (reference sequence). This CDR3 is 16 amino acids long. CDR3 in amino acids: CSAPGDRGSLNYGYTF. CDR3 coding DNA: TGCAGTGCTCCCGGTGACAGGGGCTCCTTGAACTATGGCTACACCTTC.

The V gene is TRBV10-3, the J gene TRBJ2-7; 10 bases fit TRBD2. The CDR3 runs 16 residues. The V segment lost 4 bases and the J segment 2 bases; nucleotides outside the gene matches: 8. Germline V gene sequence: CDR1 ENHRY, CDR2 SYGVKD. CDR3 DNA sequence: TGTGCCATCAGTGGCGCTAGCGGGAGCTATCCCTACGAGCAGTACTTC. It codes for CAISGASGSYPYEQYF.

The V call is TRBV20-1, the J call TRBJ2-7, with 13 bases that match TRBD2. After removal of 5 bases from V and 7 bases from J, the junction contained 8 bases not matched to a gene. The CDR3 totals 14 residues. Germline values: CDR1 DFQATT, CDR2 SNEGSKA (reference sequence). CDR3 bases: TGCAGTGCTCTAAGGACTAGCGGGAGCTGGGAGCAGTACTTC. Protein sequence: CSALRTSGSWEQYF.

This clonotype has just a few counts. CDR3 sequence (DNA): TGTGCCAGCACCCCCACCGGGACAGGCACCTACGAGCAGTACTTC. Translating gives CASTPTGTGTYEQYF. The V gene is TRBV7-8, the J gene TRBJ2-7; TRBD1 matches 8 bases. The CDR3 is 15 amino acids. V lost 7 bases, J lost 2 bases, and 10 bases stayed unmatched. CDR1 is SGHVS and CDR2 is FQNEAQ in the germline V gene.

The chain links TRBV6-1 to TRBJ1-2, with 8 bases lining up with TRBD1. CDR1 MNHNS and CDR2 SASEGT come from the germline V gene. CDR3 size: 15 residues. After removal of 6 bases from V and 4 bases from J, the junction contained 10 bases not matched to a gene. The chain's CDR3 is CASSSLRGRSYGYTF. DNA of the CDR3: TGTGCCAGCAGCTCCCTCAGGGGGCGAAGCTATGGCTACACCTTC.

This clonotype was observed many times. The chain employs TRBV28 and TRBJ2-1; D unresolved. Germline V gene data show CDR1 as MDHEN and CDR2 as SYDVKM. This CDR3 contains 11 residues. With 7 bases removed from V and 3 bases from J, the gap between germline ends came to 4 bases. CDR3 DNA: TGTGCCAGCAACTTCTACAATGAGCAGTTCTTC. The encoded protein is CASNFYNEQFF.

In nucleotides, the CDR3 is TGCAGCGTTGAACTTAGCGGAGTAACCTACAATGAGCAGTTCTTC. This translates into CSVELSGVTYNEQFF. The chain couples TRBV29-1 to TRBJ2-1; possible D gene TRBD2, 6 bases. Germline V lookup: CDR1 SQVTM, CDR2 ANQGSEA. Trimming pared 2 bases from V and 2 bases from J, leaving 13 bases between. CDR3 length equals 15 residues.

The chain is built from TRBV20-1 and TRBJ2-2; TRBD2 is a possible D gene (6 bases). V was trimmed by 0 bases and J by 0 bases, leaving 17 bases between them. The CDR3 has 18 residues. Germline V gives CDR1 DFQATT, CDR2 SNEGSKA (reference sequence). DNA for the CDR3: TGCAGTGCTAGAGATTTACAGCGGGCGACTACGAACACCGGGGAGCTGTTTTTT. Protein: CSARDLQRATTNTGELFF.

This clonotype was seen ten or more times. This sequence joins TRBV2 and TRBJ1-1; no firm D call. The germline gives CDR1 SNHLY, CDR2 FYNNEI. V was pared by 4 bases and J by 3 bases, with 18 bases between. The CDR3 runs 16 residues. CDR3 residues: CASSGVSAKLYTEAFF. The CDR3 DNA follows: TGTGCCAGCAGTGGCGTAAGCGCCAAGCTCTACACTGAAGCTTTCTTT.

This clonotype was recorded a few times. This may be a read error, as it is one base from a much larger clone. This chain connects TRBV18 to TRBJ2-7, with D hard to call. CDR1 is KGHSH, CDR2 LQKENI, per germline. The V gene lost 6 bases and the J gene lost 3 bases, with 12 bases spanning the gap. There are 13 residues in the CDR3. CDR3 sequence: CASSKVVLYEQYF. CDR3 nucleotides: TGTGCCAGCTCCAAGGTCGTACTCTACGAGCAGTACTTC.

There are many counts of this clonotype. The chain joins TRBV7-9 to TRBJ1-1; D ambiguous. Germline CDR1 is SEHNR and CDR2 is FQNEAQ (reference sequence). The CDR3 loop spans 13 amino acids. V was shortened by 7 bases and J by 1 base, with 10 bases between the two germline ends. This CDR3 reads CASTFWENTEAFF. CDR3 DNA: TGTGCCAGCACCTTTTGGGAGAACACTGAAGCTTTCTTT.

There are many counts of this clonotype. The chain is built from TRBV20-1 and TRBJ2-5; D may match TRBD1 or TRBD2 (5 bases each). Germline V gene lookup returns CDR1 DFQATT and CDR2 SNEGSKA (reference sequence). CDR3 length: 12 amino acids. The V gene lost 2 bases and the J gene lost 5 bases, with 9 bases spanning the gap. The CDR3, as DNA: TGCAGTGCTAGACGAGGGGTGGAGACCCAGTACTTC. As protein: CSARRGVETQYF.

This clonotype was observed a handful of times. The J gene is TRBJ1-1, the V gene TRBV20-1; 8 bases match TRBD1. Germline CDR1 is DFQATT and CDR2 is SNEGSKA (reference sequence). The CDR3 sequence is 14 residues long. With 6 bases clipped from V and 5 bases from J, the junction kept 11 bases outside the gene matches. CDR3 amino acids: CSARADRAYTEAFF. CDR3 in DNA: TGCAGTGCACGGGCGGACAGGGCTTATACTGAAGCTTTCTTT.

This clonotype was detected ten times or more. V usage is TRBV28 and J usage is TRBJ2-2; 8 bases are shared with TRBD2. This CDR3 has 14 residues. With V trimmed by 8 bases and J by 5 bases, 7 bases remained unmatched. From germline, CDR1 is MDHEN and CDR2 SYDVKM. CDR3 in amino acids: CASLSGTYTGELFF. The CDR3 nucleotides read TGTGCCAGCCTTAGCGGGACCTATACCGGGGAGCTGTTTTTT.

The rearrangement links TRBV13 to TRBJ2-7; D perhaps matches TRBD1 (6 bases). The CDR3 runs to 16 residues. Germline CDR1 is PRHDT and CDR2 is FYEKMQ (reference sequence). The V end was cut by 0 bases, the J end by 2 bases, with 14 bases between. The chain's CDR3 is CASSLGRGQSPYEQYF. In DNA, the CDR3 is TGTGCCAGCAGCTTAGGCCGCGGACAGTCCCCCTACGAGCAGTACTTC.

V gene TRBV27 combines with J gene TRBJ1-2; D call uncertain. Germline V lookup: CDR1 MNHEY, CDR2 SMNVEV (reference sequence). The CDR3 extends over 15 amino acids. Deletions cut 2 bases from V and 4 bases from J, with 14 bases between. CDR3 DNA sequence: TGTGCCAGCAGTTTAAATCGAGCGGTGACCTATGGCTACACCTTC. Translation: CASSLNRAVTYGYTF.

The chain links TRBV9 to TRBJ2-3; TRBD2 aligns across 9 bases. Germline V lookup: CDR1 SGDLS, CDR2 YYNGEE. The CDR3 is 17 residues long. V was clipped by 0 bases and J by 0 bases; unmatched bases: 5. The CDR3 sequence is CASSVEVAGASTDTQYF. CDR3 DNA sequence: TGTGCCAGCAGCGTAGAGGTAGCGGGGGCTAGCACAGATACGCAGTATTTT.

This clonotype was recorded many times. CDR3 coding DNA: TGTGCCAGCACCGCGGGCTTCGGCACGGGCTACACCTTC. Translation gives CASTAGFGTGYTF. This chain links TRBV28 with TRBJ1-2; D uncertain. The germline V and J ends were trimmed by 7 bases and 8 bases, with 17 bases remaining between them. The CDR3 contains 13 residues. CDR1 MDHEN and CDR2 SYDVKM come from the germline V gene.

This clonotype was counted only a few times. This sequence joins TRBV4-1 and TRBJ2-3, with a weak D call TRBD1 (5 bases). CDR1 and CDR2 from the germline V gene are MGHRA and YSYEKL. This CDR3 spans 16 amino acids. Trimming cost V 4 bases and J 2 bases, with 16 bases left between them. The CDR3 loop reads CASSPSYGAFTDTQYF. The CDR3 bases are TGCGCCAGCAGCCCTTCCTATGGGGCTTTCACAGATACGCAGTATTTT.

This clonotype was counted a few times. The chain employs TRBV7-2 and TRBJ2-3; 8 positions agree with TRBD2. Germline V gene sequence: CDR1 SGHTA, CDR2 FQGNSA. V was pared by 1 base and J by 4 bases, with 7 bases of the junction left unmatched. CDR3 length: 16 amino acids. The CDR3 sequence is CASSLGGTRSPDTQYF. As DNA, the CDR3 is TGTGCCAGCAGCTTAGGCGGGACTAGATCCCCAGATACGCAGTATTTT. Looking up the rest from reference TRBV7-2 and TRBJ2-3 gives the full variable domain: GAGVSQSPSNKVTEKGKDVELRCDPISGHTALYWYRQSLGQGLEFLIYFQGNSAPDKSGLPSDRFSAERTGGSVSTLTIQRTQQEDSAVYLCASSLGGTRSPDTQYFGPGTRLTVL.

This clonotype was seen many times. This chain joins TRBV7-9 and TRBJ2-7; tentative D call: TRBD1 (5 bases). Germline values: CDR1 SEHNR, CDR2 FQNEAQ (reference sequence). Trimming stripped 4 bases from V and 5 bases from J, with 9 bases between. The CDR3 runs to 12 residues. The CDR3 nucleotides are TGTGCCAGCAGCTCAGGGTACCACGAGCAGTACTTC. It codes for CASSSGYHEQYF.